This T cell receptor (beta chain) was identified during a study of cytomegalovirus exposure and HLA in healthy donors (dated 2017 in TCRdb). In terms of the full investigation: According to a later analysis, the 120 or so validation repertoires were produced on the same platform as the 666 repertoires of the first cohort. The study aimed to test whether signatures of past pathogen exposure could be identified by cataloging public T cell receptors. Besides the first cohort of approximately 670 subjects, a separate validation cohort made up of 120 or so different subjects was used. To predict cytomegalovirus infection status, the study brought together high-throughput TCR immunosequencing, statistical association of individual TCRs with disease status, and machine learning.

Donors formed part of the validation cohort, which comprised over a hundred subjects and was distinct from the first cohort of 690 or so subjects. Findings and caveats that apply to the study as a whole: The validation cohort had no HLA typing available for a later analysis, so co-occurrence within that cohort was assessed over all 120 or so repertoires. Three of the identified cytomegalovirus-associated TCR beta chains were confirmed in vitro to be specific for cytomegalovirus antigens. Subsequent analysis determined that TCRs grouped into clusters in the first cohort also showed a tendency toward co-occurrence across the approximately 120 validation repertoires, and 94% of cluster scores exceeded 0. In both the original and validation cohorts, the classifier was reported to diagnose cytomegalovirus status with high specificity and sensitivity. A total of fewer than 200 TCR beta chains were listed by the study as associated with cytomegalovirus. Across donors, most TCR sequences were observed very rarely, whereas some public TCRs were present in many individuals. It was suggested by the authors that the approach could potentially be generalized to other disease states and immunological phenotypes.

In the germline V gene, CDR1 corresponds to SNHLY and CDR2 to FYNNEI. Germline trimming: 6 bases from V, 4 bases from J; junction bases outside gene matches: 11. The CDR3 runs 16 amino acids, cysteine and phenylalanine included. Only the CDR3 part of the read is kept: 48 bases, read in frame from the first base. Note on this clone: The antigen this receptor binds is unknown. Per-base quality was not reported, and no clone a single base away is much larger than it.

Library generation was performed with the immunoSEQ multiplex PCR assay. The authors processed their data as follows. A statistical classification framework was built to diagnose cytomegalovirus status from the catalog of TCR beta chain sequences. TCRdb retrieved this table from immuneACCESS and kept in-frame rearrangements only. Not all clones are present; in checked studies, unresolved V genes account for under half, and no reason is known for the remainder. V and J calls and clone size are copied from that table; D and trimming were computed from the DNA. The sample data list 150,000 to 200,000 clones, and roughly 84% of these were observed just once. The ten most abundant clones make up around 6.7% of the sample.

What was sequenced was PBMCs. This chain joins TRBV2 to TRBJ2-1, with 8 bases in between that match TRBD2. This receptor was taken from a young man in good health and CMV-seropositive. Here the CDR3 is given as CASRSSGTSGYNEQFF. In nucleotide form, the sequence is TGTGCCAGCAGATCCTCTGGGACTAGTGGGTACAATGAGCAGTTCTTC.